This TCR beta chain was observed in a study of T cells in Graves' hyperthyroidism and ophthalmopathy. General observations from the study: In blood, most of the thyroid clonotypes expanded above 0.001 were also present.

This clonotype was seen at least ten times. No antigen is known for it. Germline assignment: CDR1 SGHRS and CDR2 YFSETQ. The V and J ends lost 0 bases and 1 base respectively, with 10 bases between them. This CDR3 has 16 residues. Researchers took RNA transcripts and amplified the TCR beta CDR3 regions from them. The TCR CDR3 was amplified in a first-round RT-PCR using the HTBI primer set. TCRdb used MiXCR to reprocess the multiplex PCR reads, holding one entry per CDR3 protein. The top ten hold 16% of the sample, which has fewer than 900,000 distinct CDR3 sequences, approximately 18% seen once. The sample comprised blood. The rearrangement links TRBV5-1 to TRBJ2-2, with D hard to call. This clonotype was sampled from a woman in her fifties or sixties with Graves' hyperthyroidism that later progressed to Graves' ophthalmopathy. CDR3 DNA sequence: TGCGCCAGCAGCTTGGAGTCACCGGAGAACACCGGGGAGCTGTTTTTT. Translated, it gives CASSLESPENTGELFF.